These 20 T cell receptor beta chains came from one sample sequenced in a study of T-cell reconstitution after alpha-beta-depleted transplantation in children. Construction of the TCRbeta library involved unique molecular identifiers. TCRdb recomputed calls from the PCR reads with MiXCR, one row per CDR3 protein. The sample records over 100,000 distinct CDR3 sequences, around 7.8% being singletons. This specimen was PBMCs, taken before TCRalphabeta/CD19-depleted stem cell transplant. Every receptor here comes from a boy aged 2-9 years with acute lymphoblastic leukemia, due to receive a stem cell transplant.

This clonotype showed up many times. The chain combines TRBV5-8 with TRBJ1-1; 8 bases are a match to TRBD1. Germline loops: CDR1 SGHTS, CDR2 YDEGEE. The CDR3 totals 15 residues. V lost 2 bases to trimming and J lost 3 bases; unmatched junction nucleotides: 6. CDR3 in amino acids: CASSFTGGWDTEAFF. The CDR3 DNA reads as TGTGCCAGCAGCTTCACAGGGGGGTGGGACACTGAAGCTTTCTTT.

This clonotype showed up many times. This chain links TRBV20-1 with TRBJ1-1; the D gene is possibly TRBD1 (5 bases). The CDR3 is 14 amino acids. Per the germline V gene, CDR1 is DFQATT and CDR2 is SNEGSKA (reference sequence). The germline V and J ends were trimmed by 0 bases and 6 bases, with 14 bases remaining between them. The CDR3 reads CSARDWWRGSEAFF. The CDR3 coding sequence is TGCAGTGCTAGAGATTGGTGGAGGGGCTCTGAAGCTTTCTTT.

This clonotype was found many times. V is TRBV27 and J is TRBJ2-1; the D call may be TRBD1 or TRBD2 (5 bases each). The germline V gene has CDR1 MNHEY and CDR2 SMNVEV (reference sequence). The CDR3 has 14 amino acids. The V end lost 3 bases, the J end lost 6 bases, and 12 bases lay between the germline ends. This CDR3 is CASSLAERGNEQFF. In DNA form, the CDR3 reads TGTGCCAGCAGTTTGGCGGAGAGGGGCAATGAGCAGTTCTTC.

This clonotype was observed a few times. The rearrangement joins TRBV6-5 to TRBJ1-1, with TRBD1 identical over 7 bases. Trimming took 6 bases from V and 4 from J; bases not matched to a gene: 8. From germline, CDR1 is MNHEY and CDR2 SVGAGI. The CDR3 consists of 14 residues. The CDR3 loop reads CASSYSRGATEAFF. As DNA, the CDR3 is TGTGCCAGCAGCTACAGCAGGGGGGCCACTGAAGCTTTCTTT.

This clonotype was picked up many times. V gene TRBV3-1 combines with J gene TRBJ2-7; TRBD1 agrees at 9 bases. The CDR3 is 15 amino acids. CDR1 is LGHDT and CDR2 is YNNKEL in the germline V gene (reference sequence). V was clipped by 3 bases and J by 5 bases; unmatched bases: 8. For the CDR3, the DNA is TGTGCCAGCAGCCACCCCGGGACAGGGATCGACGAGCAGTACTTC. It translates to CASSHPGTGIDEQYF.

This clonotype was counted at least ten times. J is TRBJ2-3 and V is TRBV5-1; 11 nucleotides agree with TRBD1. The V gene's germline CDR1 is SGHRS and CDR2 YFSETQ. CDR3 length: 15 amino acids. V shed 0 bases and J 6 bases; nucleotides not matched to a gene: 3. This CDR3 reads CASSLGTGGADTQYF. The DNA for the CDR3 is TGCGCCAGCAGCTTGGGGACAGGGGGCGCCGATACGCAGTATTTT.

This clonotype was counted a few times. The chain uses TRBV7-2 and TRBJ1-4; weak D call: TRBD1 (5 bases). Germline CDR1 is SGHTA and CDR2 is FQGNSA. CDR3 length: 15 amino acids. V gave up 2 bases and J gave up 7 bases, with 14 bases separating them. CDR3 nucleotide sequence: TGTGCCAGCAGCTTATGGGGGGGGAACGGTGAAAAACTGTTTTTT. Its translation is CASSLWGGNGEKLFF.

The gene calls are TRBV6-1 and TRBJ2-7, with 12 bases lining up with TRBD2. The V gene's germline CDR1 is MNHNS and CDR2 SASEGT. The V and J ends lost 6 bases and 4 bases, in that order; junction bases with no gene match: 7. CDR3 size: 15 residues. CDR3 nucleotide sequence: TGTGCCAGCAGCAGAAAGACTAGCGGGGGATACGAGCAGTACTTC. Amino acid sequence: CASSRKTSGGYEQYF.

This clonotype has ten or more counts. CDR3 protein: CSARDRVALRTDTQYF. DNA of the CDR3: TGCAGTGCTAGAGATCGAGTAGCCCTACGCACAGATACGCAGTATTTT. The chain links TRBV20-1 to TRBJ2-3; D remains unclear. Per the germline V gene, CDR1 is DFQATT and CDR2 is SNEGSKA (reference sequence). The CDR3 is made up of 16 amino acids. Trimming stripped 0 bases from V and 1 base from J, with 14 bases between.

The V call is TRBV9, the J call TRBJ2-1; D is undetermined. The CDR3 has 15 amino acids. Trimming left V 0 bases short and J 10 bases short, with 17 bases between. Looked up from germline, CDR1 is SGDLS and CDR2 is YYNGEE. For the CDR3, the DNA is TGTGCCAGCAGCGTAGAGGCGACTCGGGCGGAAGAGCAGTTCTTC. Protein sequence: CASSVEATRAEEQFF.

This chain links TRBV7-9 with TRBJ2-5, with a weak D call TRBD1 (6 bases). V shed 5 bases and J shed 13 bases, with 29 bases lying between them. CDR3 length: 16 amino acids. The germline CDR1 and CDR2 sequences are SEHNR and FQNEAQ (reference sequence). CDR3 sequence reads: CASSPEAPNSLGAPYF. DNA of the CDR3: TGTGCCAGCAGCCCAGAAGCCCCGAACAGCCTGGGGGCCCCGTACTTC.

The rearrangement links TRBV23-1 to TRBJ2-7, with 7 bases that match TRBD1. TRBV23-1 carries the ORF label, with uncertain function. The CDR3 totals 14 residues. Trimming took 8 bases from V and 2 from J; bases not matched to a gene: 9. In DNA, the CDR3 is TGCGCCAGCCCCCACCGGGACAGACCCTACGAGCAGTACTTC. Amino acid sequence: CASPHRDRPYEQYF.

There are many counts of this clonotype. The genes are TRBV13 and TRBJ1-3; no clear D. The CDR3 covers 14 residues. Germline V gene sequence: CDR1 PRHDT, CDR2 FYEKMQ (reference sequence). Trimming left V 5 bases short and J 0 bases short, with 8 bases between. The CDR3 region has the DNA TGTGCCAGCAGCCCGACCGTCTCTGGAAACACCATATATTTT. Amino acid sequence: CASSPTVSGNTIYF.

The V and J genes are TRBV4-2 and TRBJ1-2, with D perhaps matching TRBD1 (6 bases). V was clipped by 0 bases and J by 4 bases, with 15 bases between them. CDR3 length: 16 residues. The V gene's germline CDR1 is LGHNA and CDR2 YNFKEQ. The CDR3 protein is CASSQDLRGHGYGYTF. DNA for the CDR3: TGTGCCAGCAGCCAAGATCTTCGGGGGCACGGCTATGGCTACACCTTC.

This clonotype was seen a handful of times. This sequence joins TRBV7-9 and TRBJ2-3; D is unresolved. V was pared by 7 bases and J by 6 bases, with 23 bases between. The CDR3 is made up of 16 amino acids. CDR1 and CDR2 (germline): SEHNR, FQNEAQ (reference sequence). The CDR3 region is CASNPDAGSLWDTQYF. For the CDR3, the DNA is TGTGCCAGCAACCCTGATGCTGGTTCGCTCTGGGATACGCAGTATTTT.

This clonotype showed up just a few times. The V and J genes are TRBV24-1 and TRBJ1-5; 9 bases agree with TRBD1. CDR1 KGHDR and CDR2 SFDVKD come from the germline V gene. The CDR3 covers 14 residues. The J segment lost 1 base and the V segment lost 8 bases, leaving 2 bases of the junction unmatched. CDR3 amino acids: CATTQGASNQPQHF. CDR3 bases: TGTGCCACCACACAGGGGGCGAGCAATCAGCCCCAGCATTTT.

V and J are TRBV2 and TRBJ2-1; D may be TRBD2 (6 bases). Germline CDR1 reads SNHLY; CDR2 reads FYNNEI. The V end was cut by 4 bases, the J end by 6 bases, with 13 bases between. The CDR3 is 14 residues long. In DNA form, the CDR3 reads TGTGCCAGCAGTGTCGGCAGGAGGGGCAATGAGCAGTTCTTC. This sequence encodes CASSVGRRGNEQFF.

The gene calls are TRBV29-1 and TRBJ1-1; tentative D call: TRBD1 (5 bases). V was shortened by 4 bases and J by 1 base, with 16 bases between the two germline ends. This CDR3 spans 15 amino acids. Germline CDR1 SQVTM, CDR2 ANQGSEA. CDR3: CSVVVTFGGNTEAFF. CDR3 DNA sequence: TGCAGCGTTGTAGTCACGTTCGGGGGGAACACTGAAGCTTTCTTT.

The rearrangement joins TRBV7-2 to TRBJ2-5, with 11 nucleotides matching TRBD2. CDR3 length: 17 amino acids. J was trimmed by 5 bases and V by 1 base; bases with no gene match: 9. In germline, CDR1 is SGHTA, CDR2 FQGNSA. This CDR3 reads CASSLGGSGGAIETQYF. Here the CDR3 DNA reads TGTGCCAGCAGCTTAGGCGGTAGCGGGGGGGCCATTGAGACCCAGTACTTC. The variable domain in full, completed from reference TRBV7-2 and TRBJ2-5, reads GAGVSQSPSNKVTEKGKDVELRCDPISGHTALYWYRQSLGQGLEFLIYFQGNSAPDKSGLPSDRFSAERTGGSVSTLTIQRTQQEDSAVYLCASSLGGSGGAIETQYFGPGTRLLVL.

This chain connects TRBV7-4 to TRBJ2-7; unclear D gene. Looked up from germline, CDR1 is SGHVT and CDR2 is SQSDAQ. CDR3 length: 13 residues. Trimming removed 0 bases at V and 4 bases at J, with 7 bases between. The CDR3 loop reads CASSLANSYEQYF. In DNA form, the CDR3 reads TGTGCCAGCAGCTTAGCGAACTCTTACGAGCAGTACTTC.